The clone carrying this T cell receptor (beta chain) showed up just once. The data were produced by immunoSEQ multiplex PCR, yet TCRdb's version contains in-frame clones alone and is incomplete. The profile shows around 93,000 clones, 88% of them singletons. The germline CDR1 and CDR2 sequences are SGHTS and YDEGEE. The CDR3 sequence is 14 residues long. V lost 5 bases, J lost 8 bases, and 9 bases stayed unmatched. These data originate in a study of blood T cell repertoires in COVID-19. Input material: peripheral blood. The sequence derives from a man aged 80 or over with acute or convalescent COVID-19. The gene calls are TRBV5-8 and TRBJ1-2; 10 bases line up with TRBD1. The CDR3, as DNA: TGTGCCAGCAGGGAGGGACAGGGGTTCTTCGGCTACACCTTC. Its protein product is CASREGQGFFGYTF.